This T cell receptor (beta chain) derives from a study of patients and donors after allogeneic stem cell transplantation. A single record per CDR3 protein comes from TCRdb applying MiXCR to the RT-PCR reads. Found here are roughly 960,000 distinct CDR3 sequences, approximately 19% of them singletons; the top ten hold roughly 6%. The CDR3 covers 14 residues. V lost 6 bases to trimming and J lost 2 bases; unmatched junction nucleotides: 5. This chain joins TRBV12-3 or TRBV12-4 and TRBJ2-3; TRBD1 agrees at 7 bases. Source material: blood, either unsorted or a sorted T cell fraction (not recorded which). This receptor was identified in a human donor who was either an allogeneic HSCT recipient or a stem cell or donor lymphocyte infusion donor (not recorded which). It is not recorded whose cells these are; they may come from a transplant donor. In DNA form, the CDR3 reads TGTGCCAGCAGCCCGGACAGGAACACAGATACGCAGTATTTT. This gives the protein CASSPDRNTDTQYF.